This T cell receptor (beta chain) is drawn from a study of T-cell reconstitution after alpha-beta-depleted transplantation in children (TCRdb year 2016). General notes on the study: T-cell immune reconstitution after TCRalphabeta/CD19-depleted allogeneic hematopoietic cell transplantation in children was quantitatively tracked in the study by means of TCR repertoire profiling. Overall results and qualifications from the work: In some patients, the high TCRbeta diversity seen at day 60 was put down to recipient T cells and intrathymic progenitors that had survived conditioning. The frequencies of hyperexpanded clones fell over the following months, and after one year, T-cell counts and TCRbeta diversity were mostly attributed to newly produced T cells. Apparently early alphabetaT-cell count recovery about two months after transplant reportedly relied on only several hundred rapidly expanded clones derived from non-depleted graft cells.

Per the publication, the treatment or condition label means: allogeneic hematopoietic cell transplantation with graft depleted of TCRalphabeta T cells and CD19 B cells. TCRalphabeta/CD19-depleted allogeneic hematopoietic cell grafts were given to the transplant recipients, all of whom were children. This clonotype occurred a few times. This clone's antigen is unknown. Qualities for individual bases were not recorded, and no much larger clone is one base off. V sheds 0 bases and J sheds 4 bases, leaving 4 bases between their ends. The CDR3 starts with the cysteine, ends with the phenylalanine, and has 11 residues. Only the CDR3 DNA is retained, 33 bases long and in frame from the first base. In the germline V gene (reference sequence), CDR1 corresponds to DFQATT and CDR2 to SNEGSKA. The library came from PCR. This sample was sequenced with an Illumina HiSeq 2500. Molecular barcoding was employed in the preparation of TCR libraries, with unique molecular identifiers being used to normalize TCRbeta repertoire quantification. TCRdb cleaned the public reads at Q25 with fastp, built clones with MiXCR and kept in-frame beta chains. One record per CDR3 amino acid sequence lists the most common genes and DNA. The sample records 250,000 to 400,000 distinct CDR3 sequences, around 25% of which are singletons. The ten largest make up approximately 11% of the sample.

Here the sequenced sample was PBMCs, mostly from graft donor cells, taken 180 days after TCRalphabeta/CD19-depleted stem cell transplant. This sequence uses TRBV20-1 and TRBJ2-7, with the D gene too uncertain to name. The TCR originated in a male patient aged 10 to 17 who had a stem cell transplant for acute lymphoblastic leukemia, so the T cells may come from the graft donor. The CDR3 has the sequence CSARERYEQYF. The DNA sequence is as follows: TGCAGTGCTAGAGAAAGGTACGAGCAGTACTTC.